Ten or more counts support the clone carrying this TCR beta chain. The antigen remains undetermined. The CDR3 is made up of 14 amino acids. V lost 1 base, J lost 9 bases, and 13 bases lay in between. Germline V lookup: CDR1 SEHNR, CDR2 FQNEAQ (reference sequence). The sample originates from a study of beta chain features in type 1 diabetes. Central memory, naive, regulatory and stem cell-like memory CD4+ cells were sorted by CD45RO/CCR7/CD25/CD127/CD95/CD27. Overall study results and limits: Because the template was cDNA, high-expressing cells might be over-represented. For Type 1 diabetes patients, all four CD4+ subsets carried TCRB CDR3s that were moderately but significantly shorter.

The investigators reverse transcribed all of the isolated RNA, so they sequenced expressed TCRB transcripts. Profiled with immunoSEQ multiplex PCR; TCRdb holds only in-frame clones, not every one. The sample has 100,000 to 150,000 clones; 17% are singletons. The V and J genes are TRBV7-9 and TRBJ1-5, with no clear D. The clonotype was recovered from a man between 18 and 29 years old with type 1 diabetes. The sample taken for sequencing was central memory CD4+ T cells from blood. The CDR3 is CASSLGGEEGPQHF. The DNA of the CDR3 is TGTGCCAGCAGCTTAGGAGGAGAGGAAGGGCCCCAGCATTTT.